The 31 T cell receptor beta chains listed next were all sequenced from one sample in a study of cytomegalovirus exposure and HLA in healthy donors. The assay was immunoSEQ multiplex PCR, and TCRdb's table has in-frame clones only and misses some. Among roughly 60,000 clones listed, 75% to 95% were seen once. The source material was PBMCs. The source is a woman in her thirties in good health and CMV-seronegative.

The CDR3 is CASSYETSSYEQYF. CDR3 coding DNA: TGTGCCAGCAGTTACGAGACTAGCTCCTACGAGCAGTACTTC. The gene calls are TRBV6-5 and TRBJ2-7, with D possibly matching TRBD2 (6 bases). This CDR3 region has 14 residues. V was pared by 2 bases and J by 0 bases, with 8 bases between. Looked up from germline, CDR1 is MNHEY and CDR2 is SVGAGI.

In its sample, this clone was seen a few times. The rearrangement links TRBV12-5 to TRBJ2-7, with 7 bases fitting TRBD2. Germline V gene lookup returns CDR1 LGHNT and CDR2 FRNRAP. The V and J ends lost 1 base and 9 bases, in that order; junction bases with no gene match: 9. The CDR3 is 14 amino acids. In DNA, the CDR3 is TGTGCTAGTGGTTTGGAGTTCGGGGGGACCGCGCAGTACTTC. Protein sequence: CASGLEFGGTAQYF.

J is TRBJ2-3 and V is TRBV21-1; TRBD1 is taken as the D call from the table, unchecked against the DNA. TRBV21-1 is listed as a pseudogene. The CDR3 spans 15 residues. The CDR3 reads CASSNSGTETDTQYF. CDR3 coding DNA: TGTGCCAGCAGCAACTCCGGGACAGAAACAGATACGCAGTATTTT.

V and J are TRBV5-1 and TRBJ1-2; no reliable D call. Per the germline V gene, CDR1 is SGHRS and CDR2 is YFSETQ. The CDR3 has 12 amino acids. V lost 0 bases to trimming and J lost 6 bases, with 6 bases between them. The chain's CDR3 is CASSLASDGYTF. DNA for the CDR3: TGCGCCAGCAGCTTGGCGTCTGATGGCTACACCTTC.

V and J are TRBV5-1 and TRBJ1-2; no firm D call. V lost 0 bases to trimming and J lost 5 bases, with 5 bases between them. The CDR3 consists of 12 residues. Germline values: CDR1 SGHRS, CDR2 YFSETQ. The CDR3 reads CASSLGLYGYTF. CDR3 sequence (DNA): TGCGCCAGCAGCTTGGGACTTTATGGCTACACCTTC.

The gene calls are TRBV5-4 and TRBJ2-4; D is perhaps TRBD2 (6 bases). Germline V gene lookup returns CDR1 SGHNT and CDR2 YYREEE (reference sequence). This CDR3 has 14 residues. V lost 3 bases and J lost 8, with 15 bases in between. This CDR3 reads CASSSAGVEDIQYF. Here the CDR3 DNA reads TGTGCCAGCAGCTCAGCGGGTGTCGAGGACATTCAGTACTTC. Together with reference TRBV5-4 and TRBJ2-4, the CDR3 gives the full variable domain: ETGVTQSPTHLIKTRGQQVTLRCSSQSGHNTVSWYQQALGQGPQFIFQYYREEENGRGNFPPRFSGLQFPNYSSELNVNALELDDSALYLCASSSAGVEDIQYFGAGTRLSVL.

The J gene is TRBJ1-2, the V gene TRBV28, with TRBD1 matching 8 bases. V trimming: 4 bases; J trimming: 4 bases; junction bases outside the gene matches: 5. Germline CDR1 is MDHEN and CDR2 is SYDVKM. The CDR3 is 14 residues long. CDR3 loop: CASSSVQGAYGYTF. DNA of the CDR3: TGTGCCAGCAGTTCGGTCCAGGGGGCCTATGGCTACACCTTC.

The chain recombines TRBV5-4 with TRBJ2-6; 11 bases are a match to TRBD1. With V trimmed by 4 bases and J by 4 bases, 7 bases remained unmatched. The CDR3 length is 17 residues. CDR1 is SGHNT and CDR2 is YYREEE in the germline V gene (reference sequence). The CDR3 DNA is TGTGCCAGCAGCCGATGGACAGGGGGCTCAGGGGCCAACGTCCTGACTTTC. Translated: CASSRWTGGSGANVLTF.

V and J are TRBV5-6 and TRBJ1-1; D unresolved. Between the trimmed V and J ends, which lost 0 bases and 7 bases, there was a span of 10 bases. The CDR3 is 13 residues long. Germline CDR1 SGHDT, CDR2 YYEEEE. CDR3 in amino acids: CASSLERAGEAFF. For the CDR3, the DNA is TGTGCCAGCAGCTTGGAGCGGGCGGGTGAAGCTTTCTTT.

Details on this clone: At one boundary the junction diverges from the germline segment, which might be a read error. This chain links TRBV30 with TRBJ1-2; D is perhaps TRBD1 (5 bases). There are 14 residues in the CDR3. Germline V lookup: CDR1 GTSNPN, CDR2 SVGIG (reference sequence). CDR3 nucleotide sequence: TGTGCGTGGAACCGGGGGGGGATTAACTATGGCTACACCTTC. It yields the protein CAWNRGGINYGYTF. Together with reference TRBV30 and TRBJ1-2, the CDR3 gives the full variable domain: SQTIHQWPATLVQPVGSPLSLECTVEGTSNPNLYWYRQAAGRGLQLLFYSVGIGQISSEVPQNLSASRPQDRQFILSSKKLLLSDSGFYLCAWNRGGINYGYTFGSGTRLTVV.

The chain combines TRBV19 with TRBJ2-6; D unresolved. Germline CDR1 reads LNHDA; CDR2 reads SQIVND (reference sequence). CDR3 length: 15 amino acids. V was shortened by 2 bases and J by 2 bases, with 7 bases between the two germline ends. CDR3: CASSISAPGANVLTF. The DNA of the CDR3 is TGTGCCAGTAGTATAAGCGCCCCTGGGGCCAACGTCCTGACTTTC.

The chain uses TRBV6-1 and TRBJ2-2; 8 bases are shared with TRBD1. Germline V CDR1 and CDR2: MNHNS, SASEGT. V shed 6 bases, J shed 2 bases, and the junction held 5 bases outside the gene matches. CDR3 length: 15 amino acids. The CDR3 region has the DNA TGTGCCAGCAGGAGGGACAGGACTAACACCGGGGAGCTGTTTTTT. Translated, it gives CASRRDRTNTGELFF.

CDR3 coding DNA: TGTGCCAGTAGTAGGGACAGGGGGCAAGAGACCCAGTACTTC. It encodes CASSRDRGQETQYF. The chain has TRBV19 and TRBJ2-5; 11 bases are shared with TRBD1. Per germline, CDR1 LNHDA and CDR2 SQIVND (reference sequence). V dropped 4 bases and J dropped 2; count of bases not matched to a gene: 0. The CDR3 totals 14 residues.

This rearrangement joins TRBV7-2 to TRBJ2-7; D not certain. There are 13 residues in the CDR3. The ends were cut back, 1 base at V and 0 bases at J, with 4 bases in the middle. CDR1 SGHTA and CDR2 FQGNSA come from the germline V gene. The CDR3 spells CASSLVSSYEQYF. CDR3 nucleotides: TGTGCCAGCAGCTTAGTGAGCTCCTACGAGCAGTACTTC.

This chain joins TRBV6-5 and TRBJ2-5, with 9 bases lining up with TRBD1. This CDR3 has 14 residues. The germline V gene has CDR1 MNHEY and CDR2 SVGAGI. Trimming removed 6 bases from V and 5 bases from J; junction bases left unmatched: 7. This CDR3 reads CASRRQGGGETQYF. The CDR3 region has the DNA TGTGCCAGCAGACGACAGGGGGGTGGGGAGACCCAGTACTTC.

CDR3 nucleotides: TGCAGCATTAGCGGGAGAGAGAGCACCGGGGAGCTGTTTTTT. It specifies CSISGRESTGELFF. The genes are TRBV29-1 and TRBJ2-2; 9 nucleotides agree with TRBD2. CDR1 is SQVTM and CDR2 is ANQGSEA in the germline V gene. CDR3 length equals 14 residues. V was pared by 8 bases and J by 4 bases, with 8 bases of the junction left unmatched.

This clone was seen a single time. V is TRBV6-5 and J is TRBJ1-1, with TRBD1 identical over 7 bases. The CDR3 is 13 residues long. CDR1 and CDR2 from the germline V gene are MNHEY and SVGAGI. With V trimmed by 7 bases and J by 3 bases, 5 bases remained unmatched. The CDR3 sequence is CASTIGQDTEAFF. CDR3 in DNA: TGTGCCAGCACCATCGGACAGGACACTGAAGCTTTCTTT.

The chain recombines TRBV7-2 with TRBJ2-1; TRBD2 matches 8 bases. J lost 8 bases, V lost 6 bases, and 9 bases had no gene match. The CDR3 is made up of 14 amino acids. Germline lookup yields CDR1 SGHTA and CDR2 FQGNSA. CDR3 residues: CASRRTGGADEQFF. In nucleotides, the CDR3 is TGTGCCAGCAGGAGGACGGGAGGGGCGGATGAGCAGTTCTTC.

The CDR3 DNA follows: TGTGCCAGCAGCCAGCGACTAGCGGGAGTCTACGAGCAGTACTTC. Residues: CASSQRLAGVYEQYF. The J gene is TRBJ2-7, the V gene TRBV14; 12 nucleotides align to TRBD2. The CDR3 length is 15 residues. CDR1 is SGHDN and CDR2 is FVKESK in the germline V gene. J gave up 3 bases and V 3 bases, and 3 bases lay outside the gene matches.

CDR3 nucleotide sequence: TGTGCCATCAGTGAGTTACAAGAGACCCAGTACTTC. Protein product: CAISELQETQYF. The chain has TRBV10-3 and TRBJ2-5; D remains unclear. V was cut by 1 base and J by 2 bases, with 2 bases left in between. Looked up from germline, CDR1 is ENHRY and CDR2 is SYGVKD. The CDR3 totals 12 residues.

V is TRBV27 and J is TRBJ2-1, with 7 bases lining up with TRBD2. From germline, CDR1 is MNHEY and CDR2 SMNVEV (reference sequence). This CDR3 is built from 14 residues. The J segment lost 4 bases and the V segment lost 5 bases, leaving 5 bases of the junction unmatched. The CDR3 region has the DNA TGTGCCAGCAGTGCTAGCGGACCTTACAATGAGCAGTTCTTC. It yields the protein CASSASGPYNEQFF.

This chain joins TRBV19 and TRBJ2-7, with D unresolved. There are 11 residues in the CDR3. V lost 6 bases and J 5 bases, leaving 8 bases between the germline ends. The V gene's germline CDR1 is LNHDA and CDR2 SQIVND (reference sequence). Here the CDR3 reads CASSNIHEQYF. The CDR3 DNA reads TGTGCCAGTAGCAACATCCACGAGCAGTACTTC. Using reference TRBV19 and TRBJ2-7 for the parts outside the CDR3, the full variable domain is DGGITQSPKYLFRKEGQNVTLSCEQNLNHDAMYWYRQDPGQGLRLIYYSQIVNDFQKGDIAEGYSVSREKKESFPLTVTSAQKNPTAFYLCASSNIHEQYFGPGTRLTVT.

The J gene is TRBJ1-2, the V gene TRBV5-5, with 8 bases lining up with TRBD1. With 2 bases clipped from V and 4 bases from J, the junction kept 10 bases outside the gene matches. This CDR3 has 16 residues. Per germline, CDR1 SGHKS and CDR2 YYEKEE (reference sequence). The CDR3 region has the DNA TGTGCCAGCAGCTTCCCCGGCAGGGGGCTAATCTATGGCTACACCTTC. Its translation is CASSFPGRGLIYGYTF.

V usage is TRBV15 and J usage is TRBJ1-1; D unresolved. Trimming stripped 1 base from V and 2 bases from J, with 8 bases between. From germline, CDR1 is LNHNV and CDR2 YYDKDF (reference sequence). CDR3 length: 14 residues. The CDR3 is CATSRALINTEAFF. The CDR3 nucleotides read TGTGCCACCAGCAGAGCCCTAATAAACACTGAAGCTTTCTTT.

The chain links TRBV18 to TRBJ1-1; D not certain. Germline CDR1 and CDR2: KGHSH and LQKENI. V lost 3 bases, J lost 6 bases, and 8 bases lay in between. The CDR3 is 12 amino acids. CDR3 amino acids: CASSPYLPEAFF. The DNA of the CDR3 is TGTGCCAGCTCACCCTACTTACCTGAAGCTTTCTTT.

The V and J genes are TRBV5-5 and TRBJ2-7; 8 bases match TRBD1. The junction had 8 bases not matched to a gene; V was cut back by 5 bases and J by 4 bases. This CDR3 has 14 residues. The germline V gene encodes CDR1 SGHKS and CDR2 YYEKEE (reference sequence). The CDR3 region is CASSTQGAWYEQYF. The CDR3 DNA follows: TGTGCCAGCAGTACTCAGGGGGCCTGGTACGAGCAGTACTTC.

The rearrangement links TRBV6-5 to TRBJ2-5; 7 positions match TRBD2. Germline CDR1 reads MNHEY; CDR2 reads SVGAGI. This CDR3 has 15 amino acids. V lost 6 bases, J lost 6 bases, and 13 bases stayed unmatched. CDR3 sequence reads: CASRVSYREVKTQYF. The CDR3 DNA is TGTGCCAGCAGGGTCTCTTACCGGGAGGTCAAGACCCAGTACTTC.

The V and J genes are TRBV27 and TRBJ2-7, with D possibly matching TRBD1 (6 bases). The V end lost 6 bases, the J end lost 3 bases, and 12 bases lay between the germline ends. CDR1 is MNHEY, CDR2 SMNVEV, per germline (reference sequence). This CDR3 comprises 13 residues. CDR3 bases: TGTGCCAGCAGCTCCAAGGACAGCTACGAGCAGTACTTC. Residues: CASSSKDSYEQYF.

For the CDR3, the DNA is TGTGCCAGCAGGATAGAAGAGACCCAGTACTTC. Its translation is CASRIEETQYF. This chain connects TRBV6-1 to TRBJ2-5; D is uncertain. Germline loops: CDR1 MNHNS, CDR2 SASEGT. The CDR3 has 11 residues. V was trimmed by 6 bases and J by 3 bases, leaving 5 bases between them.

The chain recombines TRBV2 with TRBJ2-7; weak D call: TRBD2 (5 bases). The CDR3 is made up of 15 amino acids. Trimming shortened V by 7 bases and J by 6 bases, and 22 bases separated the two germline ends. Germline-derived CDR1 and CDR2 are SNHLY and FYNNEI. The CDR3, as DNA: TGTGCCAGCATTAGACCCGGGAACGAATTGGTCGAGCAGTACTTC. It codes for CASIRPGNELVEQYF.

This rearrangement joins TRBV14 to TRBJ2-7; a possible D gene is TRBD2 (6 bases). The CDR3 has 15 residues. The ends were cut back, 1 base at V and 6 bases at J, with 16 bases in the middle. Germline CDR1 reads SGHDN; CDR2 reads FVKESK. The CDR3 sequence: CASSQGRAGRGEQYF. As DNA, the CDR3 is TGTGCCAGCAGCCAAGGGAGGGCAGGGCGAGGCGAGCAGTACTTC.